The clone carrying this TCR beta chain appeared many times. This entry is derived from a study of regulatory T cells in long-lasting Graves disease. Looked up from germline, CDR1 is MNHEY and CDR2 is SVGAGI. Trimming took off 0 bases at V and 0 bases at J, with 3 bases between the two ends. CDR3 length: 15 amino acids. Time point noted: persistent/refractory GD, antithyroid drugs over 5 years with positive TRAb. The TCR library was made from RNA that had been extracted from PBMCs in TRIzol. Both iRepertoire HTBI primers and Arm-PCR of CDR3 regions were used to build the TCR beta libraries. TCRdb redid the calling of the multiplex PCR reads with MiXCR, one entry per CDR3 protein. The sample holds about 470,000 distinct CDR3 sequences, around 21% seen once.

This rearrangement joins TRBV6-5 to TRBJ1-6; D remains ambiguous. The sample consisted of peripheral blood mononuclear cells (PBMCs), taken when the disease was refractory, from a patient treated with antithyroid drugs. This clonotype was sampled from a female donor with Graves disease. The CDR3 region is CASSYSSSYNSPLHF. The CDR3 DNA reads as TGTGCCAGCAGTTACTCCAGCTCCTATAATTCACCCCTCCACTTT.